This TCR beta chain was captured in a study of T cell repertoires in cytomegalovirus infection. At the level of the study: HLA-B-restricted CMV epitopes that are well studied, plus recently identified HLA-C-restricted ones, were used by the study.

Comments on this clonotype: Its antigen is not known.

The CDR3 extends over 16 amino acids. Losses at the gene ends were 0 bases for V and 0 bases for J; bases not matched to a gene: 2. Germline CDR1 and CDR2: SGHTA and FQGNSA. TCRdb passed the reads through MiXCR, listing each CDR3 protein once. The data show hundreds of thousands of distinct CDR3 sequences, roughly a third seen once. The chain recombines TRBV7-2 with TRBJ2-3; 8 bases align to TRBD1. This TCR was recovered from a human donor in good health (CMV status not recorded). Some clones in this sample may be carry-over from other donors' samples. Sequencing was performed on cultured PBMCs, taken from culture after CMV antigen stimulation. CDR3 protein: CASSLARTGSTDTQYF. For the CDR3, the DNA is TGTGCCAGCAGCTTAGCTAGGACAGGGAGCACAGATACGCAGTATTTT.